The clone carrying this T cell receptor beta chain was picked up one time. As yet, its antigen is unknown. The data originate from a study of PD-1 blockade in classical Hodgkin lymphoma. Germline loops: CDR1 SGHDT, CDR2 YYEEEE. V lost 2 bases, J lost 6 bases, and 12 bases lay in between. The CDR3 extends over 13 amino acids. Study-level points and caveats: Lower baseline TCR diversity was reported for newly diagnosed patients than for healthy donors. CD4+ but not CD8+ TCR diversity rose significantly by C4D1. Patients starting nivolumab less than 1 year after ASCT had lower diversity and were excluded from later analyses.

All trial patients relapsed after autologous stem cell transplantation. Progressive disease, partial response or complete response was each patient's best response. Measured with immunoSEQ multiplex PCR; TCRdb has only the in-frame clones, and not every one. The sample lists more than 20,000 clones; around 80% were seen once. Sequences were derived from peripheral blood mononuclear cells (PBMCs), sampled before the second cycle of nivolumab. The rearrangement uses TRBV5-6 and TRBJ2-7; possibly TRBD1 for D (6 bases). The receptor was derived from a human donor with classical Hodgkin lymphoma. CDR3 in DNA: TGTGCCAGCAGCTTCGGGACAACCGGCGAGCAGTACTTC. Amino acids: CASSFGTTGEQYF.